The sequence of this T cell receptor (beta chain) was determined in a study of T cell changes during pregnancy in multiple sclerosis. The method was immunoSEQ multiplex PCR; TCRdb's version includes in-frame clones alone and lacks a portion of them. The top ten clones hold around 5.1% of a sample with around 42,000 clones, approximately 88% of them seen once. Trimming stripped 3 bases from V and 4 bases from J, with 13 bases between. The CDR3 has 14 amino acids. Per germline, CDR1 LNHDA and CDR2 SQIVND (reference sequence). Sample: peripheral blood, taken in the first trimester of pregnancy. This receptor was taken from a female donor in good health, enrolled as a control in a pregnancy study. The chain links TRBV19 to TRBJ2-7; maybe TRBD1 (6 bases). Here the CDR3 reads CASSMQGPPYEQYF. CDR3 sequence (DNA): TGTGCCAGTAGTATGCAGGGGCCGCCGTACGAGCAGTACTTC.